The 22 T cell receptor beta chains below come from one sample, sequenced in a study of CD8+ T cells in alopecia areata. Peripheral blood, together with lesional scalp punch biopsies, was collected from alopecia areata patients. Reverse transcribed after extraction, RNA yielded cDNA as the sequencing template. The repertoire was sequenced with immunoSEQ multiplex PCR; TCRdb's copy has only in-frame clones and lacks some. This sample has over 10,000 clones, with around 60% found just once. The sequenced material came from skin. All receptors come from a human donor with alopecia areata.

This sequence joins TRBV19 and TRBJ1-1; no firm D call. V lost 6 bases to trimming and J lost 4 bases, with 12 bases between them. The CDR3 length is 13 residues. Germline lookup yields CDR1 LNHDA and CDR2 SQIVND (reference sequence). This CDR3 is CASRSGAGTEAFF. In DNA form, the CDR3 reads TGTGCCAGTAGATCGGGTGCTGGCACTGAAGCTTTCTTT.

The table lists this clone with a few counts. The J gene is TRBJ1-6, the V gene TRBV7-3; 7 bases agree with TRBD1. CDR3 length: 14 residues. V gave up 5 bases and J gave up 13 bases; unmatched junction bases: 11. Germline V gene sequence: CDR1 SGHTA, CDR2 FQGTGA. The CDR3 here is CASSPGGKGSPLHF. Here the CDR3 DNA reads TGTGCCAGCAGCCCAGGGGGTAAAGGTTCGCCCCTCCACTTT.

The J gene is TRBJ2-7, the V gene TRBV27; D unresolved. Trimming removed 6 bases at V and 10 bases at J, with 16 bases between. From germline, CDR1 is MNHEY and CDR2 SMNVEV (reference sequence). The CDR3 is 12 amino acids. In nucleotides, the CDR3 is TGTGCCAGCAGCCCCCCCAGCGACCAACAGTACTTC. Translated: CASSPPSDQQYF.

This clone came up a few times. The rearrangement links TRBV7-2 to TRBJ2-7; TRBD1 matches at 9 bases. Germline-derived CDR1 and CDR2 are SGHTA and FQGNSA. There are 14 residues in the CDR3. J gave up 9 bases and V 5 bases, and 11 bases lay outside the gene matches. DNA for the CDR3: TGTGCCAGCAGCCCACCCGGGGGACAGGGACCGCAGTACTTC. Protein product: CASSPPGGQGPQYF.

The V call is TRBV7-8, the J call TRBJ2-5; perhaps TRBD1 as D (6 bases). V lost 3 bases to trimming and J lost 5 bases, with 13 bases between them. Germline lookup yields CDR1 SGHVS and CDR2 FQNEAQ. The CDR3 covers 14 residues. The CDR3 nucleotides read TGTGCCAGCAGCTTCGCAGGGGTTCTGGAGACCCAGTACTTC. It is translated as CASSFAGVLETQYF.

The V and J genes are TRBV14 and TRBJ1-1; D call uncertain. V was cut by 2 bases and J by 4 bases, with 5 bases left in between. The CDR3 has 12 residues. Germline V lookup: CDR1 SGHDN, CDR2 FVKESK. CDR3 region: CASSQSGTEAFF. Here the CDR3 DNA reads TGTGCCAGCAGCCAAAGTGGCACTGAAGCTTTCTTT.

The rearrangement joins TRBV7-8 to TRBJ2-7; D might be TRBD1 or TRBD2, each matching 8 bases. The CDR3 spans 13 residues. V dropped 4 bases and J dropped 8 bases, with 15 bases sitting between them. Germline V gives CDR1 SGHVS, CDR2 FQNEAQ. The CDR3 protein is CASSSGGGRKQYF. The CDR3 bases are TGTGCCAGCAGCTCAGGGGGCGGGAGGAAGCAGTACTTC.

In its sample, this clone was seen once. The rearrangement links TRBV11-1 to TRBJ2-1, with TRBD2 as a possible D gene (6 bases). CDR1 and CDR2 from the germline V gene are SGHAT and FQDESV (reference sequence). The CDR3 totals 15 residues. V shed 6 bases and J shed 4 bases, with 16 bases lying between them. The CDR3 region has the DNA TGTGCCAGCAGTTCCGACTGGGGGACTTACAATGAGCAGTTCTTC. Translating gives CASSSDWGTYNEQFF.

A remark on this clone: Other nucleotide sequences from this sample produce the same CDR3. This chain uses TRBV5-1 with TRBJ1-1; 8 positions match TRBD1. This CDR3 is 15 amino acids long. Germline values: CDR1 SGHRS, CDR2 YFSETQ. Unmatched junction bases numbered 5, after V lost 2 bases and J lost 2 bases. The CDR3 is CASSLSGTGNTEAFF. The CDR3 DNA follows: TGCGCCAGCAGCTTATCCGGGACAGGTAACACTGAAGCTTTCTTT. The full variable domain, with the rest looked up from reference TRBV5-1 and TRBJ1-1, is KAGVTQTPRYLIKTRGQQVTLSCSPISGHRSVSWYQQTPGQGLQFLFEYFSETQRNKGNFPGRFSGRQFSNSRSEMNVSTLELGDSALYLCASSLSGTGNTEAFFGQGTRLTVV.

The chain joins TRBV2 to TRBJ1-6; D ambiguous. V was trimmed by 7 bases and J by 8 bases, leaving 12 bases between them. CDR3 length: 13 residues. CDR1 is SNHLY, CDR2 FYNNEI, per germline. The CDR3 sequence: CASTSRRDSPLHF. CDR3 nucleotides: TGTGCCAGCACCTCCCGGCGGGATTCACCCCTCCACTTT.

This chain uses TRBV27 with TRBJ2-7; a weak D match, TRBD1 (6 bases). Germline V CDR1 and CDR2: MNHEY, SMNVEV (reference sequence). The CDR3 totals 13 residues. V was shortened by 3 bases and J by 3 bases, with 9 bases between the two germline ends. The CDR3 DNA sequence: TGTGCCAGCAGTTTCGGACAGAACTACGAGCAGTACTTC. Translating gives CASSFGQNYEQYF.

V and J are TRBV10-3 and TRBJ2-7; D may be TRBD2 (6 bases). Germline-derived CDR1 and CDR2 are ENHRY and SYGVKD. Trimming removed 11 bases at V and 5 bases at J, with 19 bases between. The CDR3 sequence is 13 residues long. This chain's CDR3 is CALRTGTSNEQYF. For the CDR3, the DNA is TGTGCCCTTCGCACCGGGACTTCGAACGAGCAGTACTTC.

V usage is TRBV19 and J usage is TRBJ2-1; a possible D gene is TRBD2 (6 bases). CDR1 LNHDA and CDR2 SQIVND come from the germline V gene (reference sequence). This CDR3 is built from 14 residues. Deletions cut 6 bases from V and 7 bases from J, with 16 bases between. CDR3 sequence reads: CASSFGLAGNEQFF. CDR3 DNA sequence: TGTGCCAGTAGCTTCGGGTTGGCGGGGAATGAGCAGTTCTTC.

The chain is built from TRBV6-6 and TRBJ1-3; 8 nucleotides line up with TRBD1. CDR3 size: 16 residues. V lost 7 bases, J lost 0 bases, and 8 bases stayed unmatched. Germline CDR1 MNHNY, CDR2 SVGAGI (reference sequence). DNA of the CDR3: TGTGCCAGCACCGCGACAGGGGCTACCTCTGGAAACACCATATATTTT. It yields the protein CASTATGATSGNTIYF.

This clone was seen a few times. CDR3 nucleotide sequence: TGTGCCAGCAGCCCCCGGACAGGGACTAATGAAAAACTGTTTTTT. Translating it yields CASSPRTGTNEKLFF. The chain has TRBV7-9 and TRBJ1-4; 8 positions match TRBD1. CDR3 size: 15 residues. The V and J ends lost 5 bases and 2 bases, in that order; junction bases with no gene match: 4. The V gene's germline CDR1 is SEHNR and CDR2 FQNEAQ (reference sequence).

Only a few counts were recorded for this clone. CDR3 residues: CASSFLSSSYNEQFF. CDR3 DNA sequence: TGTGCCAGCAGTTTCTTGTCCAGCTCCTACAATGAGCAGTTCTTC. V and J are TRBV28 and TRBJ2-1, with D uncertain. Germline assignment: CDR1 MDHEN and CDR2 SYDVKM. V was clipped by 3 bases and J by 0 bases, with 9 bases between them. The CDR3 runs to 15 residues.

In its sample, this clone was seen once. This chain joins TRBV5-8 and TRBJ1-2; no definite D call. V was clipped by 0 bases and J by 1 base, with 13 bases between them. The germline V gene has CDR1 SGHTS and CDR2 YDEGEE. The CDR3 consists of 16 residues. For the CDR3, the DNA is TGTGCCAGCAGCTTGGGGCGCTGGGGAAATAACTATGGCTACACCTTC. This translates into CASSLGRWGNNYGYTF.

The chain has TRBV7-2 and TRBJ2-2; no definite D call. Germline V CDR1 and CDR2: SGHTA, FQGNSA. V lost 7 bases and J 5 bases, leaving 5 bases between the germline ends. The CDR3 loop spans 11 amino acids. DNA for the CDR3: TGTGCCAGCACCACAACCGGGGAGCTGTTTTTT. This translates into CASTTTGELFF.

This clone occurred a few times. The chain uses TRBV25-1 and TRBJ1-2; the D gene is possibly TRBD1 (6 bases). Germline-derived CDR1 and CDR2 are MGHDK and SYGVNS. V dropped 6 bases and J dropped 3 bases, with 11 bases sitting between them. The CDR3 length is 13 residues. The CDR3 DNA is TGTGCCAGCAGCCGGACAGCCTACTATGGCTACACCTTC. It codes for CASSRTAYYGYTF.

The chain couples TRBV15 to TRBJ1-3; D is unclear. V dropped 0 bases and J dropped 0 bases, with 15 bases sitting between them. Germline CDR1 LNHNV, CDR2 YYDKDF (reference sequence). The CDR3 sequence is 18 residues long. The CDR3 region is CATSRDKREGSSGNTIYF. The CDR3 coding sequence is TGTGCCACCAGCAGAGATAAGAGGGAGGGATCCTCTGGAAACACCATATATTTT.

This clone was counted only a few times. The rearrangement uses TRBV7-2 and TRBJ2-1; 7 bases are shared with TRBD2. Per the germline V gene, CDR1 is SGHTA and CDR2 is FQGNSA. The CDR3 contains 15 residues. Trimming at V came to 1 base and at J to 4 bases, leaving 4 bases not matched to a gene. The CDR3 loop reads CASSLVGGGYNEQFF. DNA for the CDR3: TGTGCCAGCAGCTTAGTTGGCGGGGGATACAATGAGCAGTTCTTC.

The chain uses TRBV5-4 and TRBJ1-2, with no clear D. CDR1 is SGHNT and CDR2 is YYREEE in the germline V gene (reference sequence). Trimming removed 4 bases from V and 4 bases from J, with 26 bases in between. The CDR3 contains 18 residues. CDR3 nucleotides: TGTGCCAGCAGCCGCCGGATCTCAGCGGGCTTTTTTGGCTATGGCTACACCTTC. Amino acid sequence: CASSRRISAGFFGYGYTF.